This passage covers 29 T cell receptor beta chains from one sample sequenced in a study of blood T cells in healthy people across ages. A sample-barcoded 5' primer and a J-beta primer mix were used in a second PCR of about 6 to 11 cycles. Using its own MiXCR run on the 5' RACE reads, TCRdb lists one record per CDR3 protein. The sample includes some 1.1 million distinct CDR3 sequences, approximately 38% seen only once; the top ten take about 12%. Sequencing was performed on blood. These receptors originate from a man in his late teens or twenties in good health.

V usage is TRBV29-1 and J usage is TRBJ1-1; the D gene is possibly TRBD1 (5 bases). Germline-derived CDR1 and CDR2 are SQVTM and ANQGSEA. V lost 3 bases and J lost 6, with 8 bases in between. CDR3 size: 11 residues. The CDR3 is CSVDRGPEAFF. The DNA for the CDR3 is TGCAGCGTTGATCGGGGCCCTGAAGCTTTCTTT.

V gene TRBV7-9 combines with J gene TRBJ1-1; D is uncertain. Germline V gives CDR1 SEHNR, CDR2 FQNEAQ (reference sequence). V lost 1 base and J lost 1, with 7 bases in between. CDR3 length: 14 amino acids. CDR3 coding DNA: TGTGCCAGCAGCTTAGTAGACCGGAACACTGAAGCTTTCTTT. This gives the protein CASSLVDRNTEAFF.

The genes are TRBV20-1 and TRBJ2-1; 8 positions agree with TRBD1. Germline-derived CDR1 and CDR2 are DFQATT and SNEGSKA (reference sequence). The CDR3 consists of 14 residues. J lost 0 bases, V lost 6 bases, and 4 bases had no gene match. CDR3 bases: TGCAGTGCGGAAGGACAGGGCTCCTACAATGAGCAGTTCTTC. Translating gives CSAEGQGSYNEQFF.

J is TRBJ1-5 and V is TRBV27; possible D gene TRBD1, 6 bases. Germline assignment: CDR1 MNHEY and CDR2 SMNVEV (reference sequence). The CDR3 is 14 residues long. Trimming pared 5 bases from V and 7 bases from J, leaving 15 bases between. The CDR3 loop reads CASSTQGYRQPQHF. The CDR3 DNA sequence: TGTGCCAGCAGTACACAGGGTTATCGACAGCCCCAGCATTTT.

Comments on this clonotype: This could be a read error, since a much larger clone is one nucleotide away. The J gene is TRBJ2-5, the V gene TRBV14; D is uncertain. With the DNA end fitting TRBJ2-1 better, the J assignment may be wrong. CDR1 is SGHDN and CDR2 is FVKESK in the germline V gene. This CDR3 is built from 14 residues. The CDR3 DNA follows: TGTGCCAGCAGCCGGCAATCACGACAAGAGACCCAGTTCTTC. Its protein is CASSRQSRQETQFF.

The gene calls are TRBV4-3 and TRBJ2-7, with no clear D. Germline values: CDR1 LGHNA, CDR2 YSLEER. This CDR3 is built from 13 residues. The ends were cut back, 5 bases at V and 3 bases at J, with 11 bases in the middle. CDR3 nucleotides: TGCGCCAGCAGCGGCAGGTTGGGCTACGAGCAGTACTTC. Translation: CASSGRLGYEQYF.

This clonotype was seen more than once but under ten times. The rearrangement uses TRBV6-2 or TRBV6-3 and TRBJ1-1; D gene ambiguous. The CDR3 has 12 amino acids. The V end was cut by 10 bases, the J end by 0 bases, with 9 bases between. The germline V gene encodes CDR1 MNHEY and CDR2 SVGEGT. The CDR3 coding sequence is TGTGCCACCCTCAGATTGAACACTGAAGCTTTCTTT. It translates to CATLRLNTEAFF.

The genes are TRBV27 and TRBJ2-5, with 12 bases matching TRBD2. V dropped 7 bases and J dropped 11; count of bases not matched to a gene: 26. CDR1 MNHEY and CDR2 SMNVEV come from the germline V gene (reference sequence). This CDR3 contains 19 residues. The DNA of the CDR3 is TGTGCCAGCAATCTCCGGCGGACTAGCGGGGCCGCATTCAACAATGAGCAGTACTTC. Translated, it gives CASNLRRTSGAAFNNEQYF.

This clonotype was detected only a few times. V is TRBV9 and J is TRBJ1-1; D gene ambiguous. CDR1 SGDLS and CDR2 YYNGEE come from the germline V gene. The ends were cut back, 0 bases at V and 7 bases at J, with 10 bases in the middle. The CDR3 has 13 residues. The CDR3 region has the DNA TGTGCCAGCAGCGTAGGGCCGGTGGGTGAAGCTTTCTTT. Translated, it gives CASSVGPVGEAFF. The entire variable domain, with the rest obtained from reference TRBV9 and TRBJ1-1, is as follows: DSGVTQTPKHLITATGQRVTLRCSPRSGDLSVYWYQQSLDQGLQFLIQYYNGEERAKGNILERFSAQQFPDLHSELNLSSLELGDSALYFCASSVGPVGEAFFGQGTRLTVV.

V gene TRBV5-1 combines with J gene TRBJ2-3, with D uncertain. The CDR3 covers 17 residues. Trimming took off 0 bases at V and 1 base at J, with 15 bases between the two ends. The V gene's germline CDR1 is SGHRS and CDR2 YFSETQ. The CDR3 sequence: CASSLGAGYDGTDTQYF. CDR3 coding DNA: TGCGCCAGCAGCTTGGGTGCCGGGTATGACGGCACAGATACGCAGTATTTT.

This clonotype has a handful of counts. J is TRBJ1-5 and V is TRBV5-1; possibly TRBD1 for D (6 bases). Germline CDR1 is SGHRS and CDR2 is YFSETQ. V gave up 0 bases and J gave up 6 bases, with 10 bases separating them. The CDR3 covers 14 residues. The CDR3 DNA reads as TGCGCCAGCAGCTTGGAACAGGGCGGTCAGCCCCAGCATTTT. This translates into CASSLEQGGQPQHF. The full variable domain, completed using reference TRBV5-1 and TRBJ1-5, is KAGVTQTPRYLIKTRGQQVTLSCSPISGHRSVSWYQQTPGQGLQFLFEYFSETQRNKGNFPGRFSGRQFSNSRSEMNVSTLELGDSALYLCASSLEQGGQPQHFGDGTRLSIL.

The J gene is TRBJ1-2, the V gene TRBV4-3; 7 bases fit TRBD1. The ends lost 2 bases at V and 4 bases at J; junction bases unmatched: 7. Germline CDR1 reads LGHNA; CDR2 reads YSLEER. This CDR3 comprises 15 residues. The CDR3 region is CASSQSTGNFYGYTF. CDR3 bases: TGCGCCAGCAGCCAATCGACAGGGAACTTCTATGGCTACACCTTC.

There are a few counts of this clonotype. The V gene is TRBV7-2, the J gene TRBJ1-2, with 7 positions matching TRBD1. V trimming: 6 bases; J trimming: 4 bases; junction bases outside the gene matches: 5. Germline lookup yields CDR1 SGHTA and CDR2 FQGNSA. This CDR3 has 13 amino acids. CDR3 sequence: CASRDDRVYGYTF. The CDR3 bases are TGTGCCAGCAGGGATGACAGGGTCTATGGCTACACCTTC.

This rearrangement joins TRBV28 to TRBJ1-1; 10 nucleotides line up with TRBD1. Germline CDR1 reads MDHEN; CDR2 reads SYDVKM. The CDR3 totals 17 residues. Losses at the gene ends were 2 bases for V and 3 bases for J; bases not matched to a gene: 9. In DNA form, the CDR3 reads TGTGCCAGCAGTTTAGGCACCGGGACAGGGGTTTACACTGAAGCTTTCTTT. Protein sequence: CASSLGTGTGVYTEAFF.

The genes are TRBV12-3 or TRBV12-4 and TRBJ1-4, with 9 bases fitting TRBD1. After removal of 3 bases from V and 8 bases from J, the junction contained 10 bases not matched to a gene. The CDR3 extends over 16 amino acids. DNA for the CDR3: TGTGCCAGCAGTTTGTTACAGGGGGCTAGGGAGGAAAAACTGTTTTTT. It encodes CASSLLQGAREEKLFF.

This clonotype was seen a few times. V usage is TRBV5-1 and J usage is TRBJ2-1, with D tentatively TRBD1 (6 bases). Germline lookup yields CDR1 SGHRS and CDR2 YFSETQ. This CDR3 spans 16 amino acids. V was shortened by 3 bases and J by 5 bases, with 18 bases between the two germline ends. CDR3 coding DNA: TGCGCCAGCAGCTCCGGACAGCCCAACTTCGACAATGAGCAGTTCTTC. This translates into CASSSGQPNFDNEQFF.

This clonotype was counted at least ten times. This chain uses TRBV29-1 with TRBJ2-5; D gene ambiguous. Trimming shortened V by 4 bases and J by 4 bases, and 16 bases separated the two germline ends. Germline V gives CDR1 SQVTM, CDR2 ANQGSEA. The CDR3 is 14 residues long. The CDR3 coding sequence is TGCAGCGTTGTGATGGAAAACAGCGCAGAGACCCAGTACTTC. Amino acid sequence: CSVVMENSAETQYF.

The V and J genes are TRBV9 and TRBJ1-5, with D unresolved. CDR3 length equals 15 residues. Trimming left V 4 bases short and J 2 bases short, with 13 bases between. In germline, CDR1 is SGDLS, CDR2 YYNGEE. The CDR3 sequence: CASSPMDGRNQPQHF. The CDR3 nucleotides are TGTGCCAGCAGCCCAATGGACGGTCGCAATCAGCCCCAGCATTTT.

This clonotype has more than one count but fewer than ten. CDR3 DNA: TGTGCCAGCAGCGTTCAGACTGGATACACAGATACGCAGTATTTT. This sequence encodes CASSVQTGYTDTQYF. This chain joins TRBV9 and TRBJ2-3, with D uncertain. V was clipped by 2 bases and J by 2 bases, with 12 bases between them. Germline-derived CDR1 and CDR2 are SGDLS and YYNGEE. The CDR3 sequence is 15 residues long.

This chain links TRBV14 with TRBJ2-5; 7 bases line up with TRBD1. After removal of 3 bases from V and 11 bases from J, the junction contained 15 bases not matched to a gene. Germline assignment: CDR1 SGHDN and CDR2 FVKESK. The CDR3 loop spans 15 amino acids. The CDR3 loop reads CASSQAGRGISEQYF. CDR3 DNA sequence: TGTGCCAGCAGCCAGGCGGGCAGGGGGATTAGTGAGCAGTACTTC.

CDR3 nucleotide sequence: TGTGCCAGCATACAGGGAGGTTACAATGAGCAGTACTTC. Translating gives CASIQGGYNEQYF. This rearrangement joins TRBV6-2 or TRBV6-3 to TRBJ2-7; D might be TRBD1 or TRBD2, each matching 6 bases. CDR3 length: 13 amino acids. The germline gives CDR1 MNHEY, CDR2 SVGEGT. The germline V and J ends were trimmed by 7 bases and 7 bases, with 17 bases remaining between them.

CDR3 nucleotides: TGCGCCAGCAGCCACCGGACCAATGCCTACAATGAGCAGTTCTTC. This encodes CASSHRTNAYNEQFF. V is TRBV4-3 and J is TRBJ2-1, with unresolved D. V dropped 3 bases and J dropped 2 bases, with 11 bases sitting between them. The CDR3 spans 15 residues. Germline V gene data show CDR1 as LGHNA and CDR2 as YSLEER.

The chain combines TRBV5-1 with TRBJ1-1; possible D gene TRBD1, 5 bases. There are 13 residues in the CDR3. The germline CDR1 and CDR2 sequences are SGHRS and YFSETQ. V lost 7 bases to trimming and J lost 7 bases, with 17 bases between them. As DNA, the CDR3 is TGCGCCAGCCGTCCAAACATGAGGGGTGAAGCTTTCTTT. It translates to CASRPNMRGEAFF.

This clonotype was counted between two and nine times. The chain combines TRBV14 with TRBJ2-7; D gene ambiguous. The CDR3 runs to 12 residues. CDR1 and CDR2 (germline): SGHDN, FVKESK. With 6 bases removed from V and 3 bases from J, the gap between germline ends came to 9 bases. DNA of the CDR3: TGTGCCAGCAGGGGCATAAACTACGAGCAGTACTTC. Its protein product is CASRGINYEQYF.

The chain joins TRBV5-1 to TRBJ2-1; 12 bases are shared with TRBD2. Germline CDR1 SGHRS, CDR2 YFSETQ. V gave up 0 bases and J gave up 4 bases; unmatched junction bases: 5. The CDR3 contains 17 residues. The CDR3 DNA follows: TGCGCCAGCAGCTTGGTGTCTAGCGGGGGGGCTTACAATGAGCAGTTCTTC. It yields the protein CASSLVSSGGAYNEQFF.

A few counts support this clonotype. This sequence joins TRBV6-5 and TRBJ1-1; D call uncertain. The CDR3 totals 13 residues. Trimming removed 7 bases from V and 4 bases from J, with 13 bases in between. Looked up from germline, CDR1 is MNHEY and CDR2 is SVGAGI. The CDR3 is CASTLGGLTEAFF. CDR3 sequence (DNA): TGTGCCAGCACCCTTGGCGGTCTCACTGAAGCTTTCTTT.

This clonotype was seen a few times. This sequence joins TRBV5-1 and TRBJ2-3, with TRBD1 as a possible D gene (5 bases). From germline, CDR1 is SGHRS and CDR2 YFSETQ. Trimming shortened V by 4 bases and J by 0 bases, and 9 bases separated the two germline ends. The CDR3 is 14 residues long. The CDR3 coding sequence is TGCGCCAGCAGCCAGGGTAATAGCACAGATACGCAGTATTTT. Translation: CASSQGNSTDTQYF.

The chain is built from TRBV7-9 and TRBJ2-7, with a tentative D call TRBD2 (5 bases). The CDR3 is 13 residues long. The V end was cut by 0 bases, the J end by 5 bases, with 8 bases between. Germline V gene lookup returns CDR1 SEHNR and CDR2 FQNEAQ (reference sequence). The CDR3 nucleotides read TGTGCCAGCAGCTTAGCCAGAGCGGACGAGCAGTACTTC. As protein: CASSLARADEQYF. Variable domain in full (rest from reference TRBV7-9 and TRBJ2-7): DTGVSQNPRHKITKRGQNVTFRCDPISEHNRLYWYRQTLGQGPEFLTYFQNEAQLEKSRLLSDRFSAERPKGSFSTLEIQRTEQGDSAMYLCASSLARADEQYFGPGTRLTVT.

This chain connects TRBV4-2 to TRBJ1-1; no clear D gene. CDR1 is LGHNA, CDR2 YNFKEQ, per germline. The CDR3 length is 15 residues. V shed 0 bases and J shed 1 base, with 9 bases lying between them. CDR3 sequence reads: CASSQDRSKNTEAFF. The CDR3 DNA is TGTGCCAGCAGCCAAGATAGGAGTAAGAACACTGAAGCTTTCTTT.